This TCR beta chain came from a study of cytomegalovirus exposure and HLA in healthy donors. Regarding this clone: What it binds is unknown.

PCR employed 60 Vbeta and 13 Jbeta primers. TCRdb keeps only in-frame clones here, not all; method: immunoSEQ multiplex PCR. The data show roughly 230,000 clones, around 90% seen once. As for the donors, each was a healthy bone marrow donor. Study-level findings and limits: Owing to their indistinguishability, certain V segments, notably TRBV6-2 and TRBV6-3, were excluded. The listing of fewer than 200 TCR beta chains classed them as cytomegalovirus-associated.

CDR1 and CDR2 (germline): SQVTM, ANQGSEA. The V and J ends lost 4 bases and 5 bases, in that order; junction bases with no gene match: 2. The CDR3 extends over 12 amino acids. The sequencing sample was made of PBMCs. This clonotype originated in a girl aged 2 to 9 in good health and CMV-seronegative. This chain uses TRBV29-1 with TRBJ2-1; 7 positions match TRBD1. CDR3: CSVGQGDNEQFF. CDR3 nucleotide sequence: TGCAGCGTTGGGCAGGGGGACAATGAGCAGTTCTTC.